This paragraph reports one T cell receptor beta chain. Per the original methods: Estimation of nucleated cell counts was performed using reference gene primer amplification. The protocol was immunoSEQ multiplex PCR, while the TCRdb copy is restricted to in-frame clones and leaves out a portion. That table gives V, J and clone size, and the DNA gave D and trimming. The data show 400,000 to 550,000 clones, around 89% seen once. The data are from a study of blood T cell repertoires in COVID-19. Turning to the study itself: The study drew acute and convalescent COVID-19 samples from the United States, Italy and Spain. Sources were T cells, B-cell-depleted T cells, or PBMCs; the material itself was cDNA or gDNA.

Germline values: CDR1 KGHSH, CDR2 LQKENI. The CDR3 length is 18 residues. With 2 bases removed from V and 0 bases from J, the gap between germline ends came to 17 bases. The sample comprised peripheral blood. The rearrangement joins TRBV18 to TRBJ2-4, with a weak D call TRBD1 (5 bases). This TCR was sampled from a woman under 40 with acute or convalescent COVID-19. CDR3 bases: TGTGCCAGCTCACCAAGACAGACAGTCCCTTTAGCCAAAAACATTCAGTACTTC. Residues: CASSPRQTVPLAKNIQYF.